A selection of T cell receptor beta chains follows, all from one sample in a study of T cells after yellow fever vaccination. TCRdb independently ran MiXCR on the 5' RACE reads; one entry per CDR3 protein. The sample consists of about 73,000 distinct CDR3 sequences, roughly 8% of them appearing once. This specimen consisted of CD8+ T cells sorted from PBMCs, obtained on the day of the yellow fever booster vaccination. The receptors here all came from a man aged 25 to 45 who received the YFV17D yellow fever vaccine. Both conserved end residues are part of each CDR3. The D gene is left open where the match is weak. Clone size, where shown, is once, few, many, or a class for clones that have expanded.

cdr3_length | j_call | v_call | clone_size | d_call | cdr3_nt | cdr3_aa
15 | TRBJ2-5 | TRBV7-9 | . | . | TGTGCCAGCAGCCCGAGCCCAGGGGCCGGGGAGACCCAGTACTTC | CASSPSPGAGETQYF
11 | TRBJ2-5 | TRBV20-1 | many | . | TGCAGCTGCGAATCCCAAGAGACCCAGTACTTC | CSCESQETQYF
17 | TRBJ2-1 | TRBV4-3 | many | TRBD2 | TGCGCCAGCAGCCAATCAGCGGGAGCCAACTCCTACAATGAGCAGTTCTTC | CASSQSAGANSYNEQFF
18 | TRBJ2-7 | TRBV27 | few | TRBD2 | TGTGCCAGCAGTTCACTAGCCCCTCTAGCGGGAGAAATCTACGAGCAGTACTTC | CASSSLAPLAGEIYEQYF
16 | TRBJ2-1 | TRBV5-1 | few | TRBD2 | TGCGCCAGCAGCGGCGGGACTAGCGGGAGTATCGATGAGCAGTTCTTC | CASSGGTSGSIDEQFF
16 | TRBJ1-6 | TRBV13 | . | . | TGTGCCAGCAGCTTAGGCCGGTACAACAGCCATTCACCCCTCCACTTT | CASSLGRYNSHSPLHF
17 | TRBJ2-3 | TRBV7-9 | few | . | TGTGCCAGCAGCTTATACGCCAGGACAGCCTCGGAAGATACGCAGTATTTT | CASSLYARTASEDTQYF
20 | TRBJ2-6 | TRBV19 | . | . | TGTGCCAGTAGTATTAGGTTCCTAGACCCCTCAAACTCTGGGGCCAACGTCCTGACTTTC | CASSIRFLDPSNSGANVLTF
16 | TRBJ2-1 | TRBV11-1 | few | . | TGTGCCAGCAGCCAACACTTCTTTTGCTCCTACAATGAGCAGTTCTTC | CASSQHFFCSYNEQFF
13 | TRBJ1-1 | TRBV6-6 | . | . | TGTGCCAGCAGACCCGACGTGAACACTGAAGCTTTCTTT | CASRPDVNTEAFF
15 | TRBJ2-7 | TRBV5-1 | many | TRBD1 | TGCGCCAGCAGCGTGGATCCGGGACAGTCTTACGAGCAGTACTTC | CASSVDPGQSYEQYF
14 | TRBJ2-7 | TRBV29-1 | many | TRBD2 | TGCAGCGTCACAGCTAGCGGGACTTCCTACGAGCAGTACTTC | CSVTASGTSYEQYF
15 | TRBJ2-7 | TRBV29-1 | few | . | TGCAGCCCCCTATCCAGTCCCACAGGGCTTCGGGAGCAGTACTTC | CSPLSSPTGLREQYF
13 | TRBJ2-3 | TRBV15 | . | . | TGTGCCACCAGCAGAGAACAGACGGATACGCAGTATTTT | CATSREQTDTQYF
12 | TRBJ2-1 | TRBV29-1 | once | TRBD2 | TGCAGCGTTGTTGCGGGAGGGCATGAGCAGTTCTTC | CSVVAGGHEQFF